This T cell receptor beta chain was identified during a study of breast tumors, draining lymph nodes, adjacent tissues. Study observations and caveats: Luminal-like breast cancer showed significantly greater tumor-nontumor repertoire similarity than basal-like breast cancer did.

Samples came from axillary lymph nodes draining the breast cancer. Using its own MiXCR run on the multiplex PCR reads, TCRdb lists one record per CDR3 protein. The sample carries about 130,000 distinct CDR3 sequences, 20% to 25% recorded once. Ten or more counts support this clonotype. Its antigen is undetermined. The germline V and J ends were trimmed by 2 bases and 1 base, with 11 bases remaining between them. The CDR3 totals 15 residues. From germline, CDR1 is SGHRS and CDR2 YFSETQ. The rearrangement joins TRBV5-1 to TRBJ2-3, with D perhaps matching TRBD2 (5 bases). Input material: axillary lymph node tissue. This TCR was sampled from a female donor with breast cancer. Some clones in this sample may be carry-over from other donors' samples. The CDR3 protein is CASSLGYGGTDTQYF. The DNA of the CDR3 is TGCGCCAGCAGCTTAGGATACGGGGGCACAGATACGCAGTATTTT.